Reported below is one T cell receptor (beta chain). Antigen specificity is unknown. Carrying unique molecular identifiers, the cDNA also gained a universal primer site through template switching. Each CDR3 protein gets one entry after TCRdb re-called the 5' RACE reads with MiXCR. The sample has roughly 690,000 distinct CDR3 sequences; 21% are singletons. This specimen belongs to a study of identical twins. General study results and limits: Out-of-frame alpha sequences that twins shared showed excess low generation probability.

With 4 bases clipped from V and 7 bases from J, the junction kept 10 bases outside the gene matches. CDR3 length: 16 amino acids. The germline V gene encodes CDR1 SGHAT and CDR2 FQNNGV. This sample was shared with a second study, whose subject was T cells expressing NK-cell markers.

This rearrangement joins TRBV11-2 to TRBJ2-2; 9 nucleotides align to TRBD1. Sequenced input: PBMCs. The clonotype comes from a woman under 30 in good health. The CDR3 region is CASSWQQGADDGELFF. Here the CDR3 DNA reads TGTGCCAGCAGCTGGCAACAGGGGGCGGACGACGGGGAGCTGTTTTTT.